Listed below are T cell receptor beta chains from one sample, sequenced in a study of tumor-infiltrating lymphocytes in primary liver carcinoma. From the multiplex PCR reads, TCRdb called clonotypes with MiXCR, one entry per CDR3 protein. The sample lists 100,000 or so distinct CDR3 sequences, approximately 71% occurring once. Sequencing input: liver tumor tissue from sampling region 5. These receptors all come from a woman aged 55-69 years with primary liver carcinoma and hepatitis B virus infection. Both conserved end residues are part of each CDR3. D genes are given only for firm matches. Size is stated for part of the rows, as once, few or many counts, or as a class when the clone is expanded.

V gene: TRBV18; clone size: -; D gene: TRBD1; J gene: TRBJ2-7; CDR3 DNA: TGTGCCAGCTCAGGAACCGGGACAGGGTCTCACGAGCAGTACTTC; CDR3 protein: CASSGTGTGSHEQYF
V gene: TRBV5-5; clone size: many; D gene: -; J gene: TRBJ1-1; CDR3 DNA: TGTGCCAGCAGCGGGGGCTCTAACACTGAAGCTTTCTTT; CDR3 protein: CASSGGSNTEAFF
V gene: TRBV5-1; clone size: few; D gene: TRBD2; J gene: TRBJ2-1; CDR3 DNA: TGCGCCAGTACCTTGGATCCTAGCGGGACTTACAATGAGCAGTTCTTC; CDR3 protein: CASTLDPSGTYNEQFF
V gene: TRBV10-2; clone size: -; D gene: -; J gene: TRBJ1-6; CDR3 DNA: TGCGCCAGCAGCGGACATTCCGGATTACCCCCCCACTTT; CDR3 protein: CASSGHSGLPPHF
V gene: TRBV11-2; clone size: -; D gene: TRBD1; J gene: TRBJ1-4; CDR3 DNA: TGTGCCAGCAGCTTCTGGACAGGGGCATATGAAAAACTGTTTTTT; CDR3 protein: CASSFWTGAYEKLFF
V gene: TRBV7-9; clone size: -; D gene: TRBD1; J gene: TRBJ1-3; CDR3 DNA: TGTGCCAGCAGCTTGGCACAGGGGGCTTACTCTGGAAACACCTTATATTTT; CDR3 protein: CASSLAQGAYSGNTLYF
V gene: TRBV11-2; clone size: once; D gene: -; J gene: TRBJ2-3; CDR3 DNA: TGTGCCAGCAGCTTAGAGAGGGTAGGGGAGTGCAGGATAAAAGATACTCAGTATTTT; CDR3 protein: CASSLERVGECRIKDTQYF
V gene: TRBV12-3/TRBV12-4; clone size: once; D gene: TRBD1; J gene: TRBJ2-7; CDR3 DNA: TGTGTCAGCAGTTTCATGGGACAGGGGATGGCCGGGCAGTACTTC; CDR3 protein: CVSSFMGQGMAGQYF
V gene: TRBV10-3; clone size: many; D gene: TRBD1; J gene: TRBJ2-6; CDR3 DNA: TGTGCCATCAGCGGAGGACAGGCCCGGGCCAACGTCCTGACTTTC; CDR3 protein: CAISGGQARANVLTF
V gene: TRBV11-1; clone size: -; D gene: -; J gene: TRBJ2-2; CDR3 DNA: TGTGCCGGTAGACCTAGCCTTGACACCGGGGAGCTGTTTTTT; CDR3 protein: CAGRPSLDTGELFF
V gene: TRBV10-3; clone size: -; D gene: -; J gene: TRBJ2-7; CDR3 DNA: TGTGCCATCCGTGATTTTACTACGTCCTACGAGCAGTACTTC; CDR3 protein: CAIRDFTTSYEQYF